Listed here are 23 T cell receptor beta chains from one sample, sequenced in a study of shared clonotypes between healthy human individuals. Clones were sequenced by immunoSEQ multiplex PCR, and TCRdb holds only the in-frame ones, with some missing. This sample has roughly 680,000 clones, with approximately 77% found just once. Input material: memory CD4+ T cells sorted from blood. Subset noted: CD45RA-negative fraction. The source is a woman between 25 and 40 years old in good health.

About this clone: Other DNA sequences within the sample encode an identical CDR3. The CDR3 coding sequence is TGTGCCAGCAGCTTAGAACAGGGTGGCAATCAGCCCCAGCATTTT. Its translation is CASSLEQGGNQPQHF. The chain has TRBV7-6 and TRBJ1-5, with D possibly TRBD1 on 6 matching bases. Germline CDR1 is SGHVS and CDR2 is FNYEAQ. This CDR3 spans 15 amino acids. V gave up 1 base and J gave up 2 bases, with 9 bases separating them.

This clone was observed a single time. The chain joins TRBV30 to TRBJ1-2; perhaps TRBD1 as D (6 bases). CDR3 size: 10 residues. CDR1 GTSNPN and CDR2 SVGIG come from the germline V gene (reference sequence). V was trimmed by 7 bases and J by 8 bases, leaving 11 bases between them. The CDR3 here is CAFHRVGYTF. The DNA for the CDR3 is TGTGCCTTCCACAGGGTCGGCTACACCTTC. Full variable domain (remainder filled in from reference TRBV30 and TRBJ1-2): SQTIHQWPATLVQPVGSPLSLECTVEGTSNPNLYWYRQAAGRGLQLLFYSVGIGQISSEVPQNLSASRPQDRQFILSSKKLLLSDSGFYLCAFHRVGYTFGSGTRLTVV.

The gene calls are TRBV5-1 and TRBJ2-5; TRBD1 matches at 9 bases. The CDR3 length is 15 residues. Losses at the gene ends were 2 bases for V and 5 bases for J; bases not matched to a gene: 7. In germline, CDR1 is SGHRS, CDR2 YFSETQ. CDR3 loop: CASSFHRDRAETQYF. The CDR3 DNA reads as TGCGCCAGCAGCTTCCACCGGGACAGGGCCGAGACCCAGTACTTC.

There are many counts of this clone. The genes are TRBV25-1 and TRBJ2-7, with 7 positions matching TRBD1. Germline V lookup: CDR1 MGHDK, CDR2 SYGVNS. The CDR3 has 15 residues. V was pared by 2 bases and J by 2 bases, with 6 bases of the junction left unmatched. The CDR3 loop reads CASSENNRGTYEQYF. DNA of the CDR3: TGTGCCAGCAGTGAAAACAACAGGGGTACCTACGAGCAGTACTTC.

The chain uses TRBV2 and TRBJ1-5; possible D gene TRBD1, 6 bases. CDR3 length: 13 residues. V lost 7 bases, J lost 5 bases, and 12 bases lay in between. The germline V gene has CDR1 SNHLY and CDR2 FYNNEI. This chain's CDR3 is CASMSGVDQPQHF. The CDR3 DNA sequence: TGTGCCAGCATGTCAGGGGTAGATCAGCCCCAGCATTTT.

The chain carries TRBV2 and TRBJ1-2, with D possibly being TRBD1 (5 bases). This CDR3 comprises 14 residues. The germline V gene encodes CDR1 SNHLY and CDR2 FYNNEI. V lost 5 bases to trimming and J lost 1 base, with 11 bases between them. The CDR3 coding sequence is TGTGCCAGCAGTCGGGGGTCGAGTAACTATGGCTACACCTTC. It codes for CASSRGSSNYGYTF.

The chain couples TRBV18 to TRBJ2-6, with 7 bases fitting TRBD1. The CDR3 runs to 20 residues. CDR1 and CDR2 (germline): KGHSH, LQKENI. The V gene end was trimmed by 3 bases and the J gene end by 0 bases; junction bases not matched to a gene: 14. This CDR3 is CASSPLRTGHTSSGANVLTF. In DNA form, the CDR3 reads TGTGCCAGCTCACCTCTCCGGACAGGACATACGTCCTCTGGGGCCAACGTCCTGACTTTC.

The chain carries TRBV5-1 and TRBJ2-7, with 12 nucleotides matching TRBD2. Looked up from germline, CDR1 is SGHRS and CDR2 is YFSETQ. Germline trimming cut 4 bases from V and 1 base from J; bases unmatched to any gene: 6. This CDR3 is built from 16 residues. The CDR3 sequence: CASSALLAGGSYEQYF. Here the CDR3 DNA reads TGCGCCAGCAGCGCCTTACTAGCGGGAGGTTCCTACGAGCAGTACTTC.

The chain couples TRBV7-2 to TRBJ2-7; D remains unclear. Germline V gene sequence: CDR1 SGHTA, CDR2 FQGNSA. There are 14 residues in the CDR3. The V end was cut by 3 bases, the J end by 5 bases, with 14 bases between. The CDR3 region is CASSLRPNGHEQYF. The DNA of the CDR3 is TGTGCCAGCAGCTTGAGACCCAATGGCCACGAGCAGTACTTC. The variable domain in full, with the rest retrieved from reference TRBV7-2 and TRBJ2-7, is GAGVSQSPSNKVTEKGKDVELRCDPISGHTALYWYRQSLGQGLEFLIYFQGNSAPDKSGLPSDRFSAERTGGSVSTLTIQRTQQEDSAVYLCASSLRPNGHEQYFGPGTRLTVT.

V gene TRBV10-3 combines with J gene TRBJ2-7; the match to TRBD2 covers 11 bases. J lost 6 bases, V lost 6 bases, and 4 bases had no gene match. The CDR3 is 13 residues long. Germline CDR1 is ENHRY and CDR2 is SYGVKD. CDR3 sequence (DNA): TGTGCCATCAGCCTAGCGGGAGGTGGCGAGCAGTACTTC. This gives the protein CAISLAGGGEQYF.

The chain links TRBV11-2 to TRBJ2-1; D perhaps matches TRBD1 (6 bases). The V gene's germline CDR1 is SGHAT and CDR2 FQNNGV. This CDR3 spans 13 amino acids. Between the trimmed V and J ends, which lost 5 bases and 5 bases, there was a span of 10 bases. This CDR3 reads CASSAYRDNEQFF. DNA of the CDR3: TGTGCCAGCAGCGCTTACAGGGACAATGAGCAGTTCTTC.

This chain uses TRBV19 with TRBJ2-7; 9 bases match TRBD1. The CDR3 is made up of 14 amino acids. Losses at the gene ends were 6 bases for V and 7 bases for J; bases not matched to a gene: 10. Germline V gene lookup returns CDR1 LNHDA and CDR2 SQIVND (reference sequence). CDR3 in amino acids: CASRTQQGAYEQYF. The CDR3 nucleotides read TGTGCCAGTAGAACCCAACAGGGGGCGTATGAGCAGTACTTC.

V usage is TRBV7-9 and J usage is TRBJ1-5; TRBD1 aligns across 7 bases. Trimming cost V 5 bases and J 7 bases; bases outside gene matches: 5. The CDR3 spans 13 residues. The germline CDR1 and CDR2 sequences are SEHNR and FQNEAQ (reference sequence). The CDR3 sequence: CASSRQGNQPQHF. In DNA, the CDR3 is TGTGCCAGCAGCAGACAGGGTAACCAGCCCCAGCATTTT.

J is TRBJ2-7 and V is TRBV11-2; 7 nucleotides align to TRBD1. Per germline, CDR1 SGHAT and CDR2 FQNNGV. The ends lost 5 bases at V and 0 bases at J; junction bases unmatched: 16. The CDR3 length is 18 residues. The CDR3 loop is CASSHSTVLQGSSYEQYF. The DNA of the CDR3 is TGTGCCAGCAGCCATTCGACCGTTCTACAGGGGTCCTCCTACGAGCAGTACTTC.

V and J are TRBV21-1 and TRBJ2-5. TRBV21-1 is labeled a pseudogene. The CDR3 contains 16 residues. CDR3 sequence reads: CASSRGGPTAGGTQYF. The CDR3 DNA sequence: TGTGCCAGCAGCAGGGGGGGACCAACAGCAGGGGGGACCCAGTACTTC.

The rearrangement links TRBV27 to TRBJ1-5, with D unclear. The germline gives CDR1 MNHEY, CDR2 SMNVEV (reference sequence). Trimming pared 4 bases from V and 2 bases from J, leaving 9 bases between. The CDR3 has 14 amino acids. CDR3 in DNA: TGTGCCAGCAGTTCCGTGGAGGGCAATCAGCCCCAGCATTTT. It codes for CASSSVEGNQPQHF.

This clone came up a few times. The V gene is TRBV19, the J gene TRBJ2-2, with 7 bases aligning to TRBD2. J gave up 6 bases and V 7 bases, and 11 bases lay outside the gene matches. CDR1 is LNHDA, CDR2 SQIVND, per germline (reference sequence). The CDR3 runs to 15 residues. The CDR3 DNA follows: TGTGCCAGTACCGGGTGGAGCGGGGCCCCCGGGGAGCTGTTTTTT. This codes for CASTGWSGAPGELFF.

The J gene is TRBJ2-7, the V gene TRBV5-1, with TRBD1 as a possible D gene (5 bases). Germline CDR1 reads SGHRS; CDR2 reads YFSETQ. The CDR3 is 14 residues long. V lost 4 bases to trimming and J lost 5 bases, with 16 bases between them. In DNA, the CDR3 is TGCGCCAGCAGCCCTGGCCAGGGTTTCCACGAGCAGTACTTC. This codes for CASSPGQGFHEQYF.

The CDR3 DNA follows: TGTGCCAGTGGATACAGGGCCGATAGCAATCAGCCCCAGCATTTT. It is translated as CASGYRADSNQPQHF. The genes are TRBV19 and TRBJ1-5, with D tentatively TRBD1 (6 bases). Trimming removed 8 bases at V and 0 bases at J, with 14 bases between. The germline V gene encodes CDR1 LNHDA and CDR2 SQIVND (reference sequence). The CDR3 covers 15 residues.

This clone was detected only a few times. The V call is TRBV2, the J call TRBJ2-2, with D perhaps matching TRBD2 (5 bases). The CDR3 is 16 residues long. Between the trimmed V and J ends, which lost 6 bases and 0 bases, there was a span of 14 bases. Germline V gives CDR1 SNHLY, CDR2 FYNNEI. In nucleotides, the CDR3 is TGTGCCAGCAGGAGGGCAGGAAACGCGAACACCGGGGAGCTGTTTTTT. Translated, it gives CASRRAGNANTGELFF.

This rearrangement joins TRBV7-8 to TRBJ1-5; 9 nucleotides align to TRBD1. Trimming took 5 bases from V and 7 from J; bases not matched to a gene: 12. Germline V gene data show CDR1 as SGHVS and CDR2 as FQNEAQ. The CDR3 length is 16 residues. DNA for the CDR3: TGTGCCAGCAGCACCTCCCCACAGGGGGCTATACAGCCCCAGCATTTT. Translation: CASSTSPQGAIQPQHF.

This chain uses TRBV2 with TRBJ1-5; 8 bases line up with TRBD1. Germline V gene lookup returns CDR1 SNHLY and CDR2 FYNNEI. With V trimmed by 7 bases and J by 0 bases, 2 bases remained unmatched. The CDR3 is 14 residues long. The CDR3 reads CASKDRGSNQPQHF. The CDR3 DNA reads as TGTGCCAGCAAAGACAGGGGTAGCAATCAGCCCCAGCATTTT.

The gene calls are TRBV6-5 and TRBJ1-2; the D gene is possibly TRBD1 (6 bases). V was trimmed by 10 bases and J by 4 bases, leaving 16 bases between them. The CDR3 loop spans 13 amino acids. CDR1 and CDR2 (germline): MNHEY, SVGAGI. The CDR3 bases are TGTGCCACTTATTCCAGGGGCCCCTATGGCTACACCTTC. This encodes CATYSRGPYGYTF.